Below, one T cell receptor beta chain is given with its context. The data were obtained in a study of somatic mutations in cytotoxic T cells in rheumatoid arthritis. Turning to the study itself: T-cell populations stained with V beta antibodies were in some cases flow-sorted at nearly 100% purity, including V beta1+ cells that were sequenced for TCRB.

The V segment lost 4 bases and the J segment 4 bases; nucleotides outside the gene matches: 12. This CDR3 comprises 17 residues. Germline CDR1 and CDR2: MGHRA and YSYEKL. The protocol was immunoSEQ multiplex PCR, while the TCRdb copy is restricted to in-frame clones and leaves out a portion. The sample holds about 6,700 clones, roughly 70% seen once. The TCR was taken from a man aged 35-49 years in good health. Sequenced: CD8+ T cells sorted from blood. The chain couples TRBV4-1 to TRBJ2-1; 8 positions agree with TRBD2. In DNA, the CDR3 is TGCGCCAGCAGCCTACGCCCACTAGCGGAATTATACAATGAGCAGTTCTTC. This encodes CASSLRPLAELYNEQFF.